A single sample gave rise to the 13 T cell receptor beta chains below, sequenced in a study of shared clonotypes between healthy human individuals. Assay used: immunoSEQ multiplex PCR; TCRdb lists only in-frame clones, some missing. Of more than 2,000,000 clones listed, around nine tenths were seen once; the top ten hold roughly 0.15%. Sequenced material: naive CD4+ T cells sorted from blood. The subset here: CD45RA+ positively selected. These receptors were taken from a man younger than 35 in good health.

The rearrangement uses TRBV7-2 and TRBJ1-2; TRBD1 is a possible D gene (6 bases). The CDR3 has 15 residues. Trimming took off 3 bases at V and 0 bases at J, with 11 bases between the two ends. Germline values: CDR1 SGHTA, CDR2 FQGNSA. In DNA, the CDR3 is TGTGCCAGCAGCTTCGGCGACAGGTCTAACTATGGCTACACCTTC. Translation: CASSFGDRSNYGYTF.

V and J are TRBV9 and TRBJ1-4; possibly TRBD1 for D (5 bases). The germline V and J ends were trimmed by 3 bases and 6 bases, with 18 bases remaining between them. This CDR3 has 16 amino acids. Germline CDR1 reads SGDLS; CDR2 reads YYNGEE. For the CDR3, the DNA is TGTGCCAGCAGCGCCCTCCTAGGACCGGGGCATGAAAAACTGTTTTTT. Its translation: CASSALLGPGHEKLFF.

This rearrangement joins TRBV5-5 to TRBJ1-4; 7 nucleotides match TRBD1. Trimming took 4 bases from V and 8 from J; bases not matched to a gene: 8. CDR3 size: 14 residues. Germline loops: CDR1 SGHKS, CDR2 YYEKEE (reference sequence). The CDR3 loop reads CASSDRQGLEKLFF. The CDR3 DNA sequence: TGTGCCAGCAGCGACCGACAGGGACTAGAAAAACTGTTTTTT. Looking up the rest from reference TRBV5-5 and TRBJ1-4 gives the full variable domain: DAGVTQSPTHLIKTRGQQVTLRCSPISGHKSVSWYQQVLGQGPQFIFQYYEKEERGRGNFPDRFSARQFPNYSSELNVNALLLGDSALYLCASSDRQGLEKLFFGSGTQLSVL.

CDR3 region: CASRGQRQFSYEQYF. CDR3 DNA sequence: TGTGCCAGCAGAGGACAGCGACAGTTCTCCTACGAGCAGTACTTC. V and J are TRBV27 and TRBJ2-7; possible D gene TRBD1, 6 bases. V lost 6 bases and J 0 bases, leaving 15 bases between the germline ends. Germline CDR1 reads MNHEY; CDR2 reads SMNVEV (reference sequence). The CDR3 extends over 15 amino acids.

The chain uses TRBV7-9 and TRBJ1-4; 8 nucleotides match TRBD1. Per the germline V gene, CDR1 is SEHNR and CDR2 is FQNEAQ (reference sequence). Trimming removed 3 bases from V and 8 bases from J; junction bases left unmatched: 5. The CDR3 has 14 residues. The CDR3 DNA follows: TGTGCCAGCAGCTTGCGGACAGGGAACGAAAAACTGTTTTTT. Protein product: CASSLRTGNEKLFF. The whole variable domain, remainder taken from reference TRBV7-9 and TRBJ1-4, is DTGVSQNPRHKITKRGQNVTFRCDPISEHNRLYWYRQTLGQGPEFLTYFQNEAQLEKSRLLSDRFSAERPKGSFSTLEIQRTEQGDSAMYLCASSLRTGNEKLFFGSGTQLSVL.

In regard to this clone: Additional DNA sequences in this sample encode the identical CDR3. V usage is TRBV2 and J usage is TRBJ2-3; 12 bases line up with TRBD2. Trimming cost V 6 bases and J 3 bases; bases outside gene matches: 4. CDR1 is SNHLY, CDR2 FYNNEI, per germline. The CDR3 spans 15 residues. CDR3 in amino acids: CASSVLAGGTDTQYF. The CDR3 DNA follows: TGTGCCAGCAGCGTACTAGCGGGAGGAACAGATACGCAGTATTTT.

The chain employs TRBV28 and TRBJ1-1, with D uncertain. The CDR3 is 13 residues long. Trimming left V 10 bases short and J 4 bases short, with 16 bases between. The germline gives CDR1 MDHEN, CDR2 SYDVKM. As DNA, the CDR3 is TGTGCCACCCACAACACTAGGAGCACTGAAGCTTTCTTT. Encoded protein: CATHNTRSTEAFF.

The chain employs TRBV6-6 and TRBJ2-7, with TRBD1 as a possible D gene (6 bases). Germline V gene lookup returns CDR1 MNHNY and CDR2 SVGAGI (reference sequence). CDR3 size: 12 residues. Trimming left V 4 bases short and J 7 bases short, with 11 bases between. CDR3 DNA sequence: TGTGCCAGCAGTTCAGGGGTGGGAGAGCAGTACTTC. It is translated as CASSSGVGEQYF.

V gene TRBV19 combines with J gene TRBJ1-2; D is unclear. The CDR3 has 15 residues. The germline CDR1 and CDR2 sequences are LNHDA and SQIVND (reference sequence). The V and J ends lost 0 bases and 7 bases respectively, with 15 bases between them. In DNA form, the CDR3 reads TGTGCCAGTAGTATAGACCTGAGGACTGCTTCTGGCTACACCTTC. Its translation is CASSIDLRTASGYTF.

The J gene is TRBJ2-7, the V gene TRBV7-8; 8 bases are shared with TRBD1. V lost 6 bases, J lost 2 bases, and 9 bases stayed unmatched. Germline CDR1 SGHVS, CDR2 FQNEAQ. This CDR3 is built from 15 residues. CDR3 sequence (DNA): TGTGCCAGCAGTCAGGGGGCTTCTACCCCCTACGAGCAGTACTTC. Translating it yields CASSQGASTPYEQYF. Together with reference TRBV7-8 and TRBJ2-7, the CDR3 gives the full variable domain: GAGVSQSPRYKVAKRGQDVALRCDPISGHVSLFWYQQALGQGPEFLTYFQNEAQLDKSGLPSDRFFAERPEGSVSTLKIQRTQQEDSAVYLCASSQGASTPYEQYFGPGTRLTVT.

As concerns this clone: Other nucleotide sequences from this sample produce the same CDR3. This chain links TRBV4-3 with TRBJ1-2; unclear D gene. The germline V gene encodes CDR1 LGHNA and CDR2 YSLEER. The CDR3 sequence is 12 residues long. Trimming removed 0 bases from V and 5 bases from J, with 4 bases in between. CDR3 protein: CASSQEGYGYTF. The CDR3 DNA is TGCGCCAGCAGCCAAGAGGGGTATGGCTACACCTTC.

The CDR3 DNA sequence: TGTGCCAGCAGCTTGGTAGGGGTTGAGCAGTTCTTC. As protein: CASSLVGVEQFF. The chain combines TRBV5-6 with TRBJ2-1, with D perhaps TRBD1 (5 bases). The CDR3 has 12 amino acids. CDR1 is SGHDT, CDR2 YYEEEE, per germline. The ends were cut back, 0 bases at V and 9 bases at J, with 7 bases in the middle.

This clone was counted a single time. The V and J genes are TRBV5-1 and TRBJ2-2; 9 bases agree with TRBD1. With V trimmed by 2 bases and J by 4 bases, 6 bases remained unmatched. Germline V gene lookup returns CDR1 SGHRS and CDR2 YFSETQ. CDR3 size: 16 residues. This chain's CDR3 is CASSFKGQGLTGELFF. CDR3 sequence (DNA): TGCGCCAGCAGCTTCAAGGGACAGGGTCTCACCGGGGAGCTGTTTTTT.